This T cell receptor beta chain was found in a study of blood T cell repertoires in COVID-19 (dated by TCRdb to 2018 to 2021). Looking at the study overall: Samples covering the acute and convalescent phases of COVID-19 were provided by collaborators in the United States, Italy and Spain. The material from the prospective study consisted of cDNA or gDNA derived from T cells, B-cell-depleted T cells, or PBMCs. The dataset comprised deeply sampled blood TCRbeta repertoires from subjects exposed to, actively infected with, or recovered from COVID-19. The repertoires were released in a freely available public database meant as a resource for research on the immune response to SARS-CoV-2. Samples were obtained from the ongoing ImmuneRACE study (first 160 participants) and from about 1,300 subjects provided by 6 global collaborators. The sample metadata nearly always contained a de-identified subject ID, COVID-19 status, age in years and sex. HLA class I and class II types, where available, came from metadata supplied by the sample provider rather than from assay-based typing. Broad study findings and their caveats: The quantity of clinical and demographic metadata differed by source and by participant and was supplied without curation.

The germline ends are 6 bases apart after V is trimmed by 0 bases and J by 3 bases. The CDR3 measures 13 amino acids from cysteine to phenylalanine. The DNA shown is the 39-base CDR3, in frame from base 1. The germline V gene provides CDR1 SGHNT and CDR2 YENEEA. Whole blood was collected in K2EDTA tubes by collaborating institutions according to the institutions' own protocols. For TCRbeta analysis, collaborators shipped samples as frozen whole blood, isolated PBMCs, or DNA extracted from either of those sample types. TCRbeta CDR3 regions were amplified from genomic DNA using the immunoSEQ Assay, a bias-controlled multiplex PCR. The paper's processing steps were these. Within the assay, amplification of reference gene primers was used to estimate how many nucleated cells each sample contained. To quantify the absolute abundance of each unique TCRbeta CDR3 rearrangement, sequence reads were collapsed and filtered. For each sample, productive Simpson clonality was calculated by taking the square root of Simpson's diversity index across productive rearrangements. The source is immuneACCESS, and TCRdb retained only in-frame sequences with V and J called. Part of the clones is not carried over; for the studies checked, unresolved V genes explain less than half of this, and the remainder is unexplained. That table supplies the V and J calls and clone size; D and trimming were determined from the DNA. The sample table shows 35,000 or so clones, and 70% to 90% are seen once. Of the sample, 60% to 65% falls within the top ten clones.

This clone was observed once. What antigen it recognizes has not been identified. No much larger clonotype is one base removed from it; base qualities were not supplied. The sequence was collected from a man aged 65-85 years with acute or convalescent COVID-19. The sequence joins TRBV11-3 to TRBJ2-7; the D gene cannot be named for sure. Sequencing was carried out using peripheral blood. CDR3 loop: CASSLDHGYEQYF. The DNA sequence is TGTGCCAGCAGCTTAGACCACGGCTACGAGCAGTACTTC. With all but the CDR3 taken from the reference TRBV11-3 and TRBJ2-7 genes, the full variable domain is: EAGVVQSPRYKIIEKKQPVAFWCNPISGHNTLYWYLQNLGQGPELLIRYENEEAVDDSQLPKDRFSAERLKGVDSTLKIQPAELGDSAVYLCASSLDHGYEQYFGPGTRLTVT.